The rows below give T cell receptor beta chains drawn from one sample of a study of T-cell reconstitution after alpha-beta-depleted transplantation in children. Each CDR3 protein is one row after TCRdb ran MiXCR on the PCR reads. The sample lists a few hundred thousand distinct CDR3 sequences, roughly two fifths occurring once. The specimen comprised PBMCs, sampled before TCRalphabeta/CD19-depleted stem cell transplant. These receptors were collected from a girl under 10 years old with aplastic anemia, due to receive a stem cell transplant. CDR3s include the opening cysteine and the closing phenylalanine or tryptophan. A D gene is named only where the DNA matches it firmly. A clone size is listed for some rows: how often the clone was seen (once, few, many), or a class if it is expanded.

d_call: -
j_call: TRBJ2-1
clone_size: -
v_call: TRBV20-1
cdr3_nt: TGCAGTGCTAGAGGTCTAGCCGGGGCGTATGAGCAGTTCTTC
cdr3_aa: CSARGLAGAYEQFF

d_call: -
j_call: TRBJ2-7
clone_size: -
v_call: TRBV7-2
cdr3_nt: TGTGCCAGCAGCTTAGAAGGGACTTTAGCCTACGAGCAGTACTTC
cdr3_aa: CASSLEGTLAYEQYF

d_call: -
j_call: TRBJ1-5
clone_size: -
v_call: TRBV6-1
cdr3_nt: TGTGCCAGCAGTCCGGGACGGCATCAGCCCCAGCATTTT
cdr3_aa: CASSPGRHQPQHF

d_call: TRBD1
j_call: TRBJ2-3
clone_size: -
v_call: TRBV29-1
cdr3_nt: TGCAGCGTCCAAGGGACAGGGACTTCACCCACAGATACGCAGTATTTT
cdr3_aa: CSVQGTGTSPTDTQYF

d_call: -
j_call: TRBJ2-5
clone_size: -
v_call: TRBV10-3
cdr3_nt: TGTGCCATCAGTGAGAACAAGCCTCCAAAAGAGACCCAGTACTTC
cdr3_aa: CAISENKPPKETQYF

d_call: -
j_call: TRBJ2-2
clone_size: many
v_call: TRBV24-1
cdr3_nt: TGTGCCACGGGGCCATTGGACAGTCTACCCGGGGAGCTGTTTTTT
cdr3_aa: CATGPLDSLPGELFF

d_call: -
j_call: TRBJ2-3
clone_size: -
v_call: TRBV20-1
cdr3_nt: TGCAGTGCTTCTCCAGCGGTAGGCGTTACAGATACGCAGTATTTT
cdr3_aa: CSASPAVGVTDTQYF

d_call: -
j_call: TRBJ2-1
clone_size: -
v_call: TRBV12-3/TRBV12-4
cdr3_nt: TGTGCCAGCAGCCGCAATCTAGAGCCCAATGAGCAGTTCTTC
cdr3_aa: CASSRNLEPNEQFF

d_call: -
j_call: TRBJ2-7
clone_size: -
v_call: TRBV5-1
cdr3_nt: TGCGCCAGCAGCTTGGCGGACAAAAACCACGAGCAGTACTTC
cdr3_aa: CASSLADKNHEQYF

d_call: TRBD2
j_call: TRBJ2-1
clone_size: -
v_call: TRBV2
cdr3_nt: TGTGCCAGCAGTGATCTTGTTAGCGGGCTGAGCTCCTACAATGAGCAGTTCTTC
cdr3_aa: CASSDLVSGLSSYNEQFF

d_call: -
j_call: TRBJ2-7
clone_size: -
v_call: TRBV20-1
cdr3_nt: TGCAGTGCTGAGGAAAAGGAATCCTACGAGCAGTACTTC
cdr3_aa: CSAEEKESYEQYF

d_call: -
j_call: TRBJ1-5
clone_size: -
v_call: TRBV4-1
cdr3_nt: TGCGCCAGCAGCCAAGAAGGGCTGCCGTGGGGCAATCAGCCCCAGCATTTT
cdr3_aa: CASSQEGLPWGNQPQHF

d_call: TRBD2
j_call: TRBJ2-3
clone_size: -
v_call: TRBV7-8
cdr3_nt: TGTGCCAGCAGCGGACTAGTTTCGAGGGTTACAGATACGCAGTATTTT
cdr3_aa: CASSGLVSRVTDTQYF

d_call: -
j_call: TRBJ2-1
clone_size: many
v_call: TRBV30
cdr3_nt: TGTGCCTGGAGAACCGGCCATGAGCAGTTCTTC
cdr3_aa: CAWRTGHEQFF

d_call: TRBD1
j_call: TRBJ2-7
clone_size: -
v_call: TRBV29-1
cdr3_nt: TGCAGCGCAGGTGGGGTGGCCGGGACAGGGGGCCCCTACGAGCAGTACTTC
cdr3_aa: CSAGGVAGTGGPYEQYF

d_call: -
j_call: TRBJ2-3
clone_size: -
v_call: TRBV12-3/TRBV12-4
cdr3_nt: TGTGCCAGCACCGGAGATGACACAGATACGCAGTATTTT
cdr3_aa: CASTGDDTDTQYF

d_call: TRBD1
j_call: TRBJ2-7
clone_size: -
v_call: TRBV6-1
cdr3_nt: TGTGCCAGCAGTCCGGGACAGGGGGCGCCGAAGCAGTACTTC
cdr3_aa: CASSPGQGAPKQYF

d_call: -
j_call: TRBJ2-5
clone_size: -
v_call: TRBV28
cdr3_nt: TGTGCCAGCGGGGAGGAGGGGATCTCGGAAGAGACCCAGTACTTC
cdr3_aa: CASGEEGISEETQYF

d_call: TRBD1
j_call: TRBJ2-2
clone_size: once
v_call: TRBV6-1
cdr3_nt: TGTGCCAGCAGACGACAGGGGCTCTCGGACACCGGGGAGCTGTTTTTT
cdr3_aa: CASRRQGLSDTGELFF

d_call: TRBD1
j_call: TRBJ1-4
clone_size: many
v_call: TRBV12-3/TRBV12-4
cdr3_nt: TGTGCCAGCGGACAGGGTAATGAAAAACTGTTTTTT
cdr3_aa: CASGQGNEKLFF

d_call: TRBD2
j_call: TRBJ2-1
clone_size: -
v_call: TRBV29-1
cdr3_nt: TGCAGCGTTGAGCTAGCGGGAGGGTTGTCCTACAATGAGCAGTTCTTC
cdr3_aa: CSVELAGGLSYNEQFF

d_call: TRBD1
j_call: TRBJ1-3
clone_size: many
v_call: TRBV5-1
cdr3_nt: TGCGCCAGCAGCTTGGGACAGGGAGAGGACACCATATATTTT
cdr3_aa: CASSLGQGEDTIYF

d_call: -
j_call: TRBJ2-7
clone_size: few
v_call: TRBV6-5
cdr3_nt: TGTGCCAGCAGTTACAGGCACTTCTATGAGCAGTACTTC
cdr3_aa: CASSYRHFYEQYF

d_call: -
j_call: TRBJ2-7
clone_size: -
v_call: TRBV7-9
cdr3_nt: TGTGCCAGCAGCCGAAGCGGGGGCAGGGGGGAGGCCTACGAGCAGTACTTC
cdr3_aa: CASSRSGGRGEAYEQYF

d_call: -
j_call: TRBJ1-2
clone_size: -
v_call: TRBV5-1
cdr3_nt: TGCGCCAGCAGCCCAACCGACGGATTCTATGGCTACACCTTC
cdr3_aa: CASSPTDGFYGYTF

d_call: -
j_call: TRBJ1-5
clone_size: -
v_call: TRBV25-1
cdr3_nt: TGTGCCAGCAGTGATGGAAGGGTTAATCAGCCCCAGCATTTT
cdr3_aa: CASSDGRVNQPQHF

d_call: TRBD2
j_call: TRBJ2-7
clone_size: -
v_call: TRBV28
cdr3_nt: TGTGCCAGCAGTTTTAGCGGCGGGGGGCGCGGGTACGAGCAGTACTTC
cdr3_aa: CASSFSGGGRGYEQYF

d_call: -
j_call: TRBJ2-2
clone_size: -
v_call: TRBV6-4
cdr3_nt: TGTGCCAGCAGTGACTCAGTAGCCCCTGCCGGGGAGCTGTTTTTT
cdr3_aa: CASSDSVAPAGELFF

d_call: -
j_call: TRBJ2-3
clone_size: -
v_call: TRBV4-2
cdr3_nt: TGTGCCAGCAGCCTGAGATTTCCGGCCAACTGGGAAGATACGCAGTATTTT
cdr3_aa: CASSLRFPANWEDTQYF

d_call: -
j_call: TRBJ2-3
clone_size: many
v_call: TRBV20-1
cdr3_nt: TGCAGTGCTGGTGGAGCCGACGCAGATACGCAGTATTTT
cdr3_aa: CSAGGADADTQYF

d_call: TRBD1
j_call: TRBJ2-2
clone_size: few
v_call: TRBV9
cdr3_nt: TGTGCCAGCAGCATTGGACAGGGGATGGACACCGGGGAGCTGTTTTTT
cdr3_aa: CASSIGQGMDTGELFF

d_call: -
j_call: TRBJ2-6
clone_size: -
v_call: TRBV4-2
cdr3_nt: TGTGCCAGCAGCCAAGATCTCGCGGTATTATTCTCTGGGGCCAACGTCCTGACTTTC
cdr3_aa: CASSQDLAVLFSGANVLTF

d_call: -
j_call: TRBJ2-7
clone_size: few
v_call: TRBV7-9
cdr3_nt: TGTGCCAGCAGCTTAGGTCAGGGTAACGAGCAGTACTTC
cdr3_aa: CASSLGQGNEQYF

d_call: TRBD2
j_call: TRBJ2-5
clone_size: -
v_call: TRBV15
cdr3_nt: TGTGCCACCGGTAGCGGGAACCAAGAGACCCAGTACTTC
cdr3_aa: CATGSGNQETQYF

d_call: -
j_call: TRBJ2-3
clone_size: -
v_call: TRBV19
cdr3_nt: TGTGCCAGTAGTTCGGGCTTTGTGGGGGGTACGCAGTATTTT
cdr3_aa: CASSSGFVGGTQYF

d_call: -
j_call: TRBJ2-5
clone_size: -
v_call: TRBV20-1
cdr3_nt: TGCAGTGCTAGATACCCCAGCGCTCAAGAGACCCAGTACTTC
cdr3_aa: CSARYPSAQETQYF

d_call: -
j_call: TRBJ2-1
clone_size: -
v_call: TRBV12-3/TRBV12-4
cdr3_nt: TGTGCCAGCACCCTAGCCCCACACAATGAGCAGTTCTTC
cdr3_aa: CASTLAPHNEQFF

d_call: -
j_call: TRBJ1-2
clone_size: many
v_call: TRBV24-1
cdr3_nt: TGTGCCACCAGTGATCGCGGCAACTATGGCTACACCTTC
cdr3_aa: CATSDRGNYGYTF

d_call: -
j_call: TRBJ2-3
clone_size: -
v_call: TRBV10-3
cdr3_nt: TGTGCCACGTCCCCCGTTCAGGATACGCAGTATTTT
cdr3_aa: CATSPVQDTQYF

d_call: TRBD2
j_call: TRBJ2-5
clone_size: -
v_call: TRBV5-1
cdr3_nt: TGTGCCAGCAGTTTCAGCGGGGAAGAGACCCAGTACTTC
cdr3_aa: CASSFSGEETQYF

d_call: TRBD1
j_call: TRBJ2-1
clone_size: -
v_call: TRBV7-3
cdr3_nt: TGTGCCAGCAGCGCCGCCGGCGGGACAGGGGTTCATGAGCAGTTCTTC
cdr3_aa: CASSAAGGTGVHEQFF

d_call: -
j_call: TRBJ2-5
clone_size: few
v_call: TRBV20-1
cdr3_nt: TGCAGTGGAAGACTAAGCGAAGGGACCCAGTACTTC
cdr3_aa: CSGRLSEGTQYF

d_call: -
j_call: TRBJ2-7
clone_size: -
v_call: TRBV29-1
cdr3_nt: TGCAGCGGAACGACAGACAGCTACGAGCAGTACTTC
cdr3_aa: CSGTTDSYEQYF

d_call: -
j_call: TRBJ2-2
clone_size: -
v_call: TRBV5-1
cdr3_nt: TGCGCCAGCAGCTTGTTAGCGGACCCCGGGGAGCTGTTTTTT
cdr3_aa: CASSLLADPGELFF

d_call: -
j_call: TRBJ2-7
clone_size: -
v_call: TRBV15
cdr3_nt: TGTGCCACCAGCTCCAGTTCAGGGGAGAGGGAGCAGTACTTC
cdr3_aa: CATSSSSGEREQYF

d_call: -
j_call: TRBJ2-3
clone_size: few
v_call: TRBV28
cdr3_nt: TGTGCCAGCCACCAAGTTAATTCCCGGAACCCCAAGCGTGCAGATACGCAGTATTTT
cdr3_aa: CASHQVNSRNPKRADTQYF

d_call: TRBD1
j_call: TRBJ1-1
clone_size: -
v_call: TRBV5-1
cdr3_nt: TGCGCCAGCAGCTTGGCCGGACAGGGGGAGTGGACTGAAGCTTTCTTT
cdr3_aa: CASSLAGQGEWTEAFF

d_call: -
j_call: TRBJ2-3
clone_size: many
v_call: TRBV6-2/TRBV6-3
cdr3_nt: TGTGCCAGCAGTTACTCAGGACCTCCACCGCAGTATTTT
cdr3_aa: CASSYSGPPPQYF

d_call: -
j_call: TRBJ2-1
clone_size: many
v_call: TRBV5-1
cdr3_nt: TGCGCCAGCAGTACCGGGCCCCCATACAATGAGCAGTTCTTC
cdr3_aa: CASSTGPPYNEQFF

d_call: -
j_call: TRBJ1-2
clone_size: many
v_call: TRBV9
cdr3_nt: TGTGCCAGCAGCGCCCGATACTCCGAACTCAGGACCTATGGCTACACCTTC
cdr3_aa: CASSARYSELRTYGYTF

d_call: -
j_call: TRBJ2-3
clone_size: few
v_call: TRBV5-1
cdr3_nt: TGCGCCAGCAGCTTTAGGGGCGGGGAAGCGGATACGCAGTATTTT
cdr3_aa: CASSFRGGEADTQYF

d_call: TRBD1
j_call: TRBJ1-4
clone_size: -
v_call: TRBV20-1
cdr3_nt: TGCAGTGGGATCTACGGGACAGACAATGAAAAACTGTTTTTT
cdr3_aa: CSGIYGTDNEKLFF

d_call: TRBD1
j_call: TRBJ2-5
clone_size: -
v_call: TRBV30
cdr3_nt: TGTGCCTGCTCAACAGGGGTTCAAGAGACCCAGTACTTC
cdr3_aa: CACSTGVQETQYF

d_call: -
j_call: TRBJ2-1
clone_size: -
v_call: TRBV2
cdr3_nt: TGTGCCAGCAGTAAAAGACAGAACTACAATGAGCAGTTCTTC
cdr3_aa: CASSKRQNYNEQFF

d_call: -
j_call: TRBJ2-1
clone_size: -
v_call: TRBV4-2
cdr3_nt: TGTGCCAGCAGCCAATACGAGACCTCCTACAATGAGCAGTTCTTC
cdr3_aa: CASSQYETSYNEQFF

d_call: -
j_call: TRBJ1-1
clone_size: -
v_call: TRBV5-1
cdr3_nt: TGCGCCAGCAGCTTCTTCGGGGGCGCCGAGAACACTGAAGCTTTCTTT
cdr3_aa: CASSFFGGAENTEAFF

d_call: TRBD2
j_call: TRBJ2-5
clone_size: few
v_call: TRBV7-9
cdr3_nt: TGTGCCAGCAGCTTAGCTCGGGAGGGGACCCAGTACTTC
cdr3_aa: CASSLAREGTQYF

d_call: -
j_call: TRBJ2-1
clone_size: -
v_call: TRBV5-1
cdr3_nt: TGCGCCAGCAGGCTGACAGTACTAAGTGAGCAGTTCTTC
cdr3_aa: CASRLTVLSEQFF

d_call: -
j_call: TRBJ2-3
clone_size: few
v_call: TRBV20-1
cdr3_nt: TGCAGTGCATTAGATGGGCCCACAGATACGCAGTATTTT
cdr3_aa: CSALDGPTDTQYF

d_call: -
j_call: TRBJ1-1
clone_size: -
v_call: TRBV20-1
cdr3_nt: TGCAGTGCCAGGGGCATATCGAACACTGAAGCTTTCTTT
cdr3_aa: CSARGISNTEAFF